The 27 T cell receptor beta chains in this list originate from one sample, sequenced in a study of radiotherapy plus CTLA-4 blockade in lung cancer (dated by TCRdb to 2016 to 2019). Receptor libraries were prepared by the immunoSEQ multiplex PCR assay. Imported from immuneACCESS, the table was reduced by TCRdb to in-frame sequences with V and J called. These copies leave out some clones; in studies compared against another copy, an unresolved V gene accounts for under half, and the cause of the remainder is not known. The sample yields around 44,000 clones; around 88% were counted once. The top ten clones comprise around 17% of the sample. This specimen consisted of peripheral blood, obtained from a patient treated with radiotherapy plus ipilimumab. Receptors were obtained from a human donor with non-small cell lung cancer that progressed on radiotherapy plus ipilimumab. Some clones in this sample may be carry-over from other donors' samples.

This clone came up once. The same CDR3 is also encoded by other DNA sequences in this sample. The V and J genes are TRBV6-6 and TRBJ2-7; 10 positions match TRBD1. The junction had 11 bases not matched to a gene; V was cut back by 6 bases and J by 3 bases. Germline assignment: CDR1 MNHNY and CDR2 SVGAGI (reference sequence). This CDR3 spans 16 amino acids. The CDR3 DNA sequence: TGTGCCAGCAGCGGAATCGGGACAGGGGTCGGCTACGAGCAGTACTTC. Translated: CASSGIGTGVGYEQYF.

V is TRBV7-9 and J is TRBJ2-3; 15 nucleotides align to TRBD2. This CDR3 is built from 19 residues. Germline CDR1 SEHNR, CDR2 FQNEAQ (reference sequence). V lost 5 bases, J lost 2 bases, and 11 bases stayed unmatched. The CDR3, as DNA: TGTGCCAGCAGCGGGGGACTAGCGGGAGGACCCGGACCCACAGATACGCAGTATTTT. This gives the protein CASSGGLAGGPGPTDTQYF.

The chain carries TRBV19 and TRBJ1-1, with 8 bases fitting TRBD1. Germline trimming cut 2 bases from V and 5 bases from J; bases unmatched to any gene: 4. CDR1 and CDR2 from the germline V gene are LNHDA and SQIVND (reference sequence). CDR3 length: 14 amino acids. The CDR3 is CASSIQGARTEAFF. DNA of the CDR3: TGTGCCAGTAGTATACAGGGGGCGCGAACTGAAGCTTTCTTT.

The chain recombines TRBV4-2 with TRBJ1-3; a possible D gene is TRBD1 (5 bases). This CDR3 spans 16 amino acids. V was pared by 0 bases and J by 2 bases, with 11 bases between. The V gene's germline CDR1 is LGHNA and CDR2 YNFKEQ. The CDR3, as DNA: TGTGCCAGCAGCCAAGATCCAGGGAACCCTGGAAACACCATATATTTT. Protein: CASSQDPGNPGNTIYF.

The chain links TRBV4-3 to TRBJ2-7; D is possibly TRBD1 (6 bases). The CDR3 extends over 18 amino acids. Germline V gene sequence: CDR1 LGHNA, CDR2 YSLEER. V lost 3 bases and J 3 bases, leaving 24 bases between the germline ends. This chain's CDR3 is CASSHYLLGRGKDYEQYF. Here the CDR3 DNA reads TGCGCCAGCAGCCACTATCTTTTGGGCAGGGGAAAGGACTACGAGCAGTACTTC.

V gene TRBV13 combines with J gene TRBJ1-5, with 7 bases fitting TRBD1. The V segment lost 4 bases and the J segment 4 bases; nucleotides outside the gene matches: 4. The CDR3 runs 14 residues. CDR1 is PRHDT and CDR2 is FYEKMQ in the germline V gene (reference sequence). The CDR3 DNA reads TGTGCCAGCAGCTACGGGACAGCAAATCAGCCCCAGCATTTT. Translating gives CASSYGTANQPQHF.

This clone showed up just a few times. The V call is TRBV5-1, the J call TRBJ2-7; D unresolved. V was cut by 0 bases and J by 0 bases, with 13 bases left in between. The CDR3 contains 16 residues. Germline V lookup: CDR1 SGHRS, CDR2 YFSETQ. The CDR3 loop is CASSLGTRVLSYEQYF. For the CDR3, the DNA is TGCGCCAGCAGCTTGGGTACCCGGGTCCTCTCCTACGAGCAGTACTTC.

In DNA, the CDR3 is TGTGCCATGGGGGGGCCTAATCAGCCCCAGCATTTT. Its translation is CAMGGPNQPQHF. V and J are TRBV10-3 and TRBJ1-5; a possible D gene is TRBD1 (6 bases). The germline CDR1 and CDR2 sequences are ENHRY and SYGVKD. V gave up 9 bases and J gave up 4 bases, with 10 bases separating them. This CDR3 region has 12 residues.

This chain links TRBV5-4 with TRBJ1-3, with D possibly being TRBD1 (6 bases). Trimming left V 4 bases short and J 7 bases short, with 18 bases between. The CDR3 is 15 residues long. CDR1 is SGHNT, CDR2 YYREEE, per germline (reference sequence). This CDR3 reads CASSRGQPSGNTIYF. Here the CDR3 DNA reads TGTGCCAGCAGCCGTGGACAGCCCAGTGGCAACACCATATATTTT.

The chain has TRBV4-2 and TRBJ2-5; 11 nucleotides agree with TRBD2. V trimming: 3 bases; J trimming: 5 bases; junction bases outside the gene matches: 14. The CDR3 runs 18 residues. CDR1 LGHNA and CDR2 YNFKEQ come from the germline V gene. The CDR3 DNA reads TGTGCCAGCAGCCATGACTTAACTAGCGGGAGAATGCGGGAGACCCAGTACTTC. As protein: CASSHDLTSGRMRETQYF.

The V call is TRBV7-6, the J call TRBJ1-2, with D unclear. This CDR3 is built from 14 residues. Germline-derived CDR1 and CDR2 are SGHVS and FNYEAQ. The V end was cut by 1 base, the J end by 1 base, with 7 bases between. CDR3: CASSLGPGNYGYTF. The DNA for the CDR3 is TGTGCCAGCAGCTTAGGCCCGGGTAACTATGGCTACACCTTC. The variable domain in full, completed from reference TRBV7-6 and TRBJ1-2, reads GAGVSQSPRYKVTKRGQDVALRCDPISGHVSLYWYRQALGQGPEFLTYFNYEAQQDKSGLPNDRFSAERPEGSISTLTIQRTEQRDSAMYRCASSLGPGNYGYTFGSGTRLTVV.

J is TRBJ2-3 and V is TRBV4-2, with D perhaps matching TRBD2 (6 bases). Trimming removed 1 base from V and 0 bases from J, with 11 bases in between. Germline V CDR1 and CDR2: LGHNA, YNFKEQ. This CDR3 is built from 16 residues. CDR3 amino acids: CASSQGVADSTDTQYF. In DNA, the CDR3 is TGTGCCAGCAGCCAAGGAGTAGCGGACAGCACAGATACGCAGTATTTT.

V usage is TRBV5-8 and J usage is TRBJ2-7; D is possibly TRBD1 (5 bases). Looked up from germline, CDR1 is SGHTS and CDR2 is YDEGEE. This CDR3 has 12 amino acids. Deletions cut 3 bases from V and 3 bases from J, with 7 bases between. Written as DNA, the CDR3 is TGTGCCAGCAGCTGGGGCCACTACGAGCAGTACTTC. It translates to CASSWGHYEQYF.

This clone appeared a few times. This rearrangement joins TRBV2 to TRBJ2-2; the D gene is possibly TRBD1 (7 bases). Looked up from germline, CDR1 is SNHLY and CDR2 is FYNNEI. The CDR3 has 13 residues. V gave up 8 bases and J gave up 8 bases, with 15 bases separating them. CDR3 sequence reads: CASGGTDGGELFF. The CDR3 DNA sequence: TGTGCCAGCGGGGGGACAGATGGTGGGGAGCTGTTTTTT.

A few counts support this clone. The rearrangement joins TRBV10-2 to TRBJ1-1; maybe TRBD1 (6 bases). CDR3 length: 11 residues. V gave up 7 bases and J gave up 7 bases, with 10 bases separating them. Germline CDR1 and CDR2: WSHSY and SAAADI. In DNA form, the CDR3 reads TGCGCCAGCACTTTGGACAGTGAAGCTTTCTTT. Protein product: CASTLDSEAFF.

The chain uses TRBV29-1 and TRBJ2-5, with 9 bases identical to TRBD2. CDR1 and CDR2 (germline): SQVTM, ANQGSEA. CDR3 size: 14 residues. J gave up 5 bases and V 3 bases, and 7 bases lay outside the gene matches. The CDR3 here is CSVDLAGRGETQYF. DNA of the CDR3: TGCAGCGTTGATCTAGCGGGACGAGGGGAGACCCAGTACTTC.

This clone was seen a few times. The rearrangement uses TRBV6-1 and TRBJ2-7; 8 nucleotides align to TRBD1. Trimming cost V 10 bases and J 2 bases; bases outside gene matches: 4. This CDR3 has 12 residues. Per germline, CDR1 MNHNS and CDR2 SASEGT. The CDR3 nucleotides read TGTGCCACCCAGGGGGCGACCTACGAGCAGTACTTC. Translated, it gives CATQGATYEQYF.

The chain recombines TRBV10-3 with TRBJ2-4, with 10 positions matching TRBD1. Germline trimming cut 9 bases from V and 5 bases from J; bases unmatched to any gene: 1. The CDR3 totals 12 residues. CDR1 ENHRY and CDR2 SYGVKD come from the germline V gene. The DNA of the CDR3 is TGTGCCATAGGGACAGGGGAAAACATTCAGTACTTC. It translates to CAIGTGENIQYF.

This clone was seen a single time. The chain carries TRBV2 and TRBJ2-7, with D perhaps TRBD1 (5 bases). Germline lookup yields CDR1 SNHLY and CDR2 FYNNEI. CDR3 length: 15 residues. V lost 7 bases, J lost 5 bases, and 21 bases lay in between. The CDR3 DNA is TGTGCCAGCACTGGGCGAATGGGGCTCAGGAACGAGCAGTACTTC. Amino acid sequence: CASTGRMGLRNEQYF.

V is TRBV4-3 and J is TRBJ2-7, with 8 bases aligning to TRBD2. Looked up from germline, CDR1 is LGHNA and CDR2 is YSLEER. J gave up 6 bases and V 0 bases, and 13 bases lay outside the gene matches. This CDR3 is built from 17 residues. CDR3 nucleotides: TGCGCCAGCAGCCAAGATAGGGACGGGAGGGCTGGATCCGAGCAGTACTTC. Translating gives CASSQDRDGRAGSEQYF.

The rearrangement uses TRBV5-5 and TRBJ2-7; D might be TRBD2 (5 bases). Germline CDR1 reads SGHKS; CDR2 reads YYEKEE (reference sequence). This CDR3 comprises 16 residues. V shed 5 bases and J shed 2 bases, with 20 bases lying between them. CDR3 in DNA: TGTGCCAGCAGTTCCGGGTGGGGAGTGGAAACCTACGAGCAGTACTTC. Translation: CASSSGWGVETYEQYF.

CDR3 coding DNA: TGTGCCTGGAGTCTCTACCGGAGGGGTGAAGCTTTCTTT. It is translated as CAWSLYRRGEAFF. The chain couples TRBV30 to TRBJ1-1; tentative D call: TRBD1 (5 bases). Germline CDR1 and CDR2: GTSNPN and SVGIG (reference sequence). Trimming pared 2 bases from V and 7 bases from J, leaving 14 bases between. The CDR3 consists of 13 residues.

V is TRBV19 and J is TRBJ1-1; weak D call: TRBD1 (5 bases). The CDR3 covers 12 residues. Germline loops: CDR1 LNHDA, CDR2 SQIVND (reference sequence). V lost 2 bases, J lost 7 bases, and 8 bases lay in between. The CDR3 sequence is CASSIRQNEAFF. The CDR3 coding sequence is TGTGCCAGTAGTATACGACAGAATGAAGCTTTCTTT.

V usage is TRBV5-1 and J usage is TRBJ2-7; 8 bases map to TRBD2. This CDR3 has 15 residues. The germline gives CDR1 SGHRS, CDR2 YFSETQ. The ends lost 4 bases at V and 0 bases at J; junction bases unmatched: 6. The CDR3 region has the DNA TGCGCCAGCAGCCTAACTAGCGGATCCTCCTACGAGCAGTACTTC. Residues: CASSLTSGSSYEQYF.

This clone appeared a single time. This chain connects TRBV11-2 to TRBJ1-2, with D possibly TRBD1 on 6 matching bases. The CDR3 sequence is 15 residues long. V lost 4 bases and J lost 2, with 14 bases in between. Germline V gene data show CDR1 as SGHAT and CDR2 as FQNNGV. The CDR3 nucleotides read TGTGCCAGCAGCTCTGGACAGCACTTGAACTATGGCTACACCTTC. Translated: CASSSGQHLNYGYTF.

This chain uses TRBV5-5 with TRBJ2-5; D gene unclear. Germline V gene sequence: CDR1 SGHKS, CDR2 YYEKEE (reference sequence). V lost 2 bases to trimming and J lost 5 bases, with 10 bases between them. The CDR3 consists of 13 residues. CDR3: CASSLLPPETQYF. CDR3 nucleotide sequence: TGTGCCAGCAGCTTACTCCCTCCGGAGACCCAGTACTTC.

This chain connects TRBV29-1 to TRBJ2-7; a possible D gene is TRBD2 (6 bases). The V end lost 2 bases, the J end lost 7 bases, and 21 bases lay between the germline ends. The length of the CDR3 is 15 residues. The germline V gene encodes CDR1 SQVTM and CDR2 ANQGSEA. The CDR3 reads CSVERGGTMGREQYF. In nucleotides, the CDR3 is TGCAGCGTTGAAAGGGGCGGGACCATGGGTAGAGAGCAGTACTTC.